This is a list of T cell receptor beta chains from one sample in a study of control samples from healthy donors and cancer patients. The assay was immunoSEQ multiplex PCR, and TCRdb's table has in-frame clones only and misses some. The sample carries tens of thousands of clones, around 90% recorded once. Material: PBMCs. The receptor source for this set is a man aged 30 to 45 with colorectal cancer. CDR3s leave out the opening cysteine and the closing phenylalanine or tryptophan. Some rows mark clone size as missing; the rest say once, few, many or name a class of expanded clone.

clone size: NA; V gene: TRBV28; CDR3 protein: ASSFRWEQY
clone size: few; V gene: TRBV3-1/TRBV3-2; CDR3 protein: ASSQEGSGGRTEAF
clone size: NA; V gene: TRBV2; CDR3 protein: ASSRRTALNEKLF
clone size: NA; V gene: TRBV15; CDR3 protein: ATSRDSWTEAF
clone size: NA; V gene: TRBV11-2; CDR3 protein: ASSPRGGAEAF
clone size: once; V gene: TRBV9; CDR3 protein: ASSPRPGTGGTDYGYT
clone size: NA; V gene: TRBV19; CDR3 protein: ASIPYFGTGNYEQY
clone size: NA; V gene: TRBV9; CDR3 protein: ASSVAPNTGELF
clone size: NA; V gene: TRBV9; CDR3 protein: ASSVAGGHGNTIY
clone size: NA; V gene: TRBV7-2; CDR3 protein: ASSLRAGRPYNEQF
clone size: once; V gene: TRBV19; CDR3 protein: ASRGTGDADTQY
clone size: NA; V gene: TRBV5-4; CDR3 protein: ASSLSLGQREAF
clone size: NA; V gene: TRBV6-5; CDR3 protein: ASSRDRGQETQY
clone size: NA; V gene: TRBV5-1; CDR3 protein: ASSPYPRGSESYT
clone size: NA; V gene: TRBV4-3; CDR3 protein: ASSQDGRLIV
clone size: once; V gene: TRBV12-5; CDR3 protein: ASGFGQVSTDTQY
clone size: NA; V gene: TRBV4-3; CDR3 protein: ASSPRGGLGNEQF
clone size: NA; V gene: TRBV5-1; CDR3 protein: ASSFFPAGGSNSPLH
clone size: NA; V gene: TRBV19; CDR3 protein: ASKSGPNPDYGYT
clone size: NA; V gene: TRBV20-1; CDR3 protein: SASGGPKGKNIQY
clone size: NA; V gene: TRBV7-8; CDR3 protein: ASSLVTSGGTDTQY
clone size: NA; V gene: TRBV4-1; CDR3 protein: ASSTDFTPTGELF
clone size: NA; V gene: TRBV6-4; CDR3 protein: ASSDSSGGANEQF